This T cell receptor beta chain was observed in a study of T-cell reconstitution after alpha-beta-depleted transplantation in children. Overall study results and limits: Fresh T-cell production supplied most of the T-cell counts and diversity seen one year after transplant. TCRbeta diversity was high at day 60 in some patients (a result of surviving recipient T cells and thymic progenitors). Where alpha-beta T cells came from about two months after transplant was reportedly several hundred expanded graft clones.

This clonotype was seen ten or more times. Its antigen is undetermined. As it was prepared, the TCRbeta library received unique molecular identifiers. TCRdb called the PCR reads again in MiXCR, with one record for every CDR3 protein. Of around 180,000 distinct CDR3 sequences listed, 11% are singletons. This receptor was identified in a boy younger than 10 with acute myeloid leukemia, due to receive a stem cell transplant. The sample consisted of PBMCs, taken before TCRalphabeta/CD19-depleted stem cell transplant.

The CDR3 protein is CASSLGGGTSYNEQFF. The CDR3 bases are TGCGCCAGCAGCTTGGGGGGCGGGACCTCCTACAATGAGCAGTTCTTC. V gene TRBV5-1 combines with J gene TRBJ2-1, with D possibly matching TRBD2 (6 bases). V lost 0 bases to trimming and J lost 0 bases, with 10 bases between them. The germline CDR1 and CDR2 sequences are SGHRS and YFSETQ. The CDR3 has 16 amino acids. The whole variable domain, filled in from reference TRBV5-1 and TRBJ2-1, reads KAGVTQTPRYLIKTRGQQVTLSCSPISGHRSVSWYQQTPGQGLQFLFEYFSETQRNKGNFPGRFSGRQFSNSRSEMNVSTLELGDSALYLCASSLGGGTSYNEQFFGPGTRLTVL.